The 2 T cell receptor beta chains reported below all come from one sample, sequenced in a study of tumor-infiltrating lymphocytes in oesophageal squamous cell carcinoma. One entry per CDR3 protein, called by TCRdb with MiXCR from the PCR reads. The table lists about 13,000 distinct CDR3 sequences, under 60% of them singletons, with roughly 12% in the top ten. Sequencing input: blood. All receptors come from a female donor with esophageal squamous cell carcinoma.

This clonotype has a count of ten or more. The chain links TRBV5-5 to TRBJ1-4; 9 nucleotides agree with TRBD1. The germline gives CDR1 SGHKS, CDR2 YYEKEE (reference sequence). Trimming took 4 bases from V and 7 from J; bases not matched to a gene: 8. The CDR3 extends over 15 amino acids. The CDR3 sequence is CASSTVDRGGEKLFF. The CDR3 nucleotides are TGTGCCAGCAGCACCGTTGACAGGGGGGGTGAAAAACTGTTTTTT.

J is TRBJ2-3 and V is TRBV6-8; maybe TRBD1 (5 bases). Germline V CDR1 and CDR2: MNHGY, SAAAGT. Trimming took off 6 bases at V and 0 bases at J, with 10 bases between the two ends. This CDR3 spans 14 amino acids. The CDR3 here is CASRSGLSTDTQYF. In DNA, the CDR3 is TGTGCCAGCAGATCAGGGCTTAGCACAGATACGCAGTATTTT.